These 4 T cell receptor beta chains originate from one sample sequenced in a study of blood T cells in healthy people across ages. The use of a sample-barcoded 5' primer and a J-beta primer mix characterized a second PCR of about 6 to 12 cycles. Each CDR3 protein gets one entry after TCRdb re-called the 5' RACE reads with MiXCR. The table records 1.5 million to 2 million distinct CDR3 sequences, roughly 30% of them present only once. Input material: blood. Receptor source: a woman in her 30s in good health.

This clonotype was seen a few times. The rearrangement uses TRBV4-2 and TRBJ2-1; TRBD2 agrees at 8 bases. The junction had 10 bases not matched to a gene; V was cut back by 5 bases and J by 4 bases. In germline, CDR1 is LGHNA, CDR2 YNFKEQ. This CDR3 is built from 16 residues. The CDR3, as DNA: TGTGCCAGCAGCTTAAAGACAGAGCGGGGGTACAATGAGCAGTTCTTC. It yields the protein CASSLKTERGYNEQFF.

V gene TRBV20-1 combines with J gene TRBJ1-2; D is unclear. The germline V and J ends were trimmed by 2 bases and 8 bases, with 24 bases remaining between them. The V gene's germline CDR1 is DFQATT and CDR2 SNEGSKA (reference sequence). The CDR3 has 16 amino acids. The CDR3: CSARFLSLRLPGGYTF. The CDR3 coding sequence is TGCAGTGCTAGATTCCTTTCGTTGAGGCTTCCGGGGGGCTACACCTTC.

This clonotype was picked up a small number of times. The V gene is TRBV3-1, the J gene TRBJ1-6, with a weak D call TRBD1 (6 bases). Germline V gene sequence: CDR1 LGHDT, CDR2 YNNKEL (reference sequence). V lost 2 bases, J lost 9 bases, and 14 bases lay in between. The CDR3 has 15 amino acids. CDR3 sequence: CASSQTGLLGSPLHF. The DNA of the CDR3 is TGTGCCAGCAGCCAAACAGGGTTATTAGGTTCACCCCTCCACTTT.

The chain carries TRBV20-1 and TRBJ2-1; 9 bases fit TRBD2. Germline V lookup: CDR1 DFQATT, CDR2 SNEGSKA (reference sequence). This CDR3 is built from 17 residues. V shed 2 bases, J shed 1 base, and the junction held 9 bases outside the gene matches. The chain's CDR3 is CSARNGGGRGSYNEQFF. CDR3 coding DNA: TGCAGTGCTAGAAATGGCGGCGGGAGGGGATCCTACAATGAGCAGTTCTTC.